This TCR beta chain derives from a study of regulatory T cells in long-lasting Graves disease. Turning to the study itself: Over-5-year antithyroid drug use with positive TSH receptor antibodies defined persistent Graves' disease in the study. General observations from the study: With a few thousand shared public clonotypes, persistent patients exceeded new patients, who shared about a thousand.

Researchers made TCR beta libraries by using iRepertoire HTBI primers and running Arm-PCR on CDR3 regions. In the original workflow: The samples included roughly 62 TRBV and about 13 TRBJ segments. One entry per CDR3 protein, called by TCRdb with MiXCR from the multiplex PCR reads. Clone size and V and J calls follow TCRdb, not the original study. The sample consists of 350,000 to 450,000 distinct CDR3 sequences, around 23% of them appearing once. Germline CDR1 and CDR2: MDHEN and SYDVKM. The V end lost 5 bases, the J end lost 2 bases, and 10 bases lay between the germline ends. CDR3 size: 13 residues. In its sample, this clonotype was seen many times. Its specificity is not known. Time point reported: persistent/refractory GD, antithyroid drugs over 5 years with positive TRAb. There was RNA extracted from PBMCs, and the TCR library was made from it.

The sequencing used peripheral blood mononuclear cells (PBMCs), collected when the disease was refractory, from a patient treated with antithyroid drugs. The chain couples TRBV28 to TRBJ2-7; D gene ambiguous. The TCR comes from a female donor with Graves disease. This chain's CDR3 is CASSRSPTYEQYF. For the CDR3, the DNA is TGTGCCAGCAGTCGGAGTCCCACCTACGAGCAGTACTTC.